This T cell receptor (beta chain) was captured in a study of blood T cells in healthy people across ages. Peripheral blood samples of approximately 10 milliliters were drawn from each donor. Per-sample PBMC isolation yielded at least 7 million cells. The V gene's germline CDR1 is SGHAT and CDR2 FQDESV (reference sequence). Deletions cut 8 bases from V and 1 base from J, with 8 bases between. The CDR3 has 13 amino acids. The authors ran a second PCR of 7 to 11 cycles using a sample-barcoded 5' primer and a J-beta primer mix. A template-switch adaptor with 12 random nucleotides tagged each cDNA molecule. Each of the samples gave a minimum of 3 million paired-end reads that contained CDR3. From the 5' RACE reads, TCRdb called clonotypes with MiXCR, one entry per CDR3 protein. Of around 2 million distinct CDR3 sequences in the sample, 35% to 50% were seen once.

This sequence was found in a human donor in good health. The sample consisted of blood. The chain joins TRBV11-1 to TRBJ2-2; perhaps TRBD2 as D (6 bases). CDR3 in amino acids: CASGTLNTGELFF. The CDR3, as DNA: TGTGCCAGCGGGACTCTGAACACCGGGGAGCTGTTTTTT.